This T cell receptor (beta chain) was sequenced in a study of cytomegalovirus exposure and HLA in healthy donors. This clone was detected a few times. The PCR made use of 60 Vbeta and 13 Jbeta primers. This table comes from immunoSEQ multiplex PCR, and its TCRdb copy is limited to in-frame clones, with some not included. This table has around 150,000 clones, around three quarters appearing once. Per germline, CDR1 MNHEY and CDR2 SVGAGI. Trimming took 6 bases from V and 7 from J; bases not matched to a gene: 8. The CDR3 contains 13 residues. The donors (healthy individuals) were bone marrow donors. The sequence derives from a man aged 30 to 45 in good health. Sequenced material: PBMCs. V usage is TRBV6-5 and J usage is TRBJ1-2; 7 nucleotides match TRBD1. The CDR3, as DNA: TGTGCCAGCAGCCCCAACTGGACAGGTGGCTACACCTTC. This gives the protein CASSPNWTGGYTF.